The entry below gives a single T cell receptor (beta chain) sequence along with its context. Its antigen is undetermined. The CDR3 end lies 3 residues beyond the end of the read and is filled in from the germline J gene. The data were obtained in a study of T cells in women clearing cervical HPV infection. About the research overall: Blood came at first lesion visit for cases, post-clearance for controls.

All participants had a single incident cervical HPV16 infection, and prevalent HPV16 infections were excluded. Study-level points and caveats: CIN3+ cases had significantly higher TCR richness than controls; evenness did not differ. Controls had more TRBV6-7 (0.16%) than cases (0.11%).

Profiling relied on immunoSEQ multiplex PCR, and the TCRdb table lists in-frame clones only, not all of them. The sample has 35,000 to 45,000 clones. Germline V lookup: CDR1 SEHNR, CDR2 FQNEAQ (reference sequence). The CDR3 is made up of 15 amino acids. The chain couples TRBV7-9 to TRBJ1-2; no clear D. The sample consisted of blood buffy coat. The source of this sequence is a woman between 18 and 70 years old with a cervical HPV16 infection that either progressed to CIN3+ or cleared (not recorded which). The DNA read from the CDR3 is TGTGCCAGCAGCTTAAGTCTAGCGGTCGTCAATGAC. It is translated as CASSLSLAVVND. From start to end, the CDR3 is CASSLSLAVVNDYTF.